The following is a T cell receptor beta chain sequence with its context. The data originate from a study of blood T cell repertoires in COVID-19. About the research overall: Both acute and convalescent COVID-19 samples were obtained from the United States, Italy and Spain.

In the authors' methods: Scientists estimated how many nucleated cells there were by amplifying reference gene primers. Data came from immunoSEQ multiplex PCR; TCRdb stores just in-frame clones and leaves some out. D and trimming come from the DNA, and the V and J calls and clone size come from that table. The sample carries about 260,000 clones, 75% to 90% recorded once. The germline gives CDR1 SGDLS, CDR2 YYNGEE. The V end lost 2 bases, the J end lost 1 base, and 16 bases lay between the germline ends. The CDR3 is 16 amino acids. The sample comprised peripheral blood. This sequence was found in a man under 40 with active or convalescent COVID-19. This chain joins TRBV9 and TRBJ2-7; tentatively, D is TRBD1 (7 bases). CDR3 residues: CASSVSRDRLSYEQYF. The CDR3 region has the DNA TGTGCCAGCAGCGTGTCGCGGGACAGATTATCCTACGAGCAGTACTTC.